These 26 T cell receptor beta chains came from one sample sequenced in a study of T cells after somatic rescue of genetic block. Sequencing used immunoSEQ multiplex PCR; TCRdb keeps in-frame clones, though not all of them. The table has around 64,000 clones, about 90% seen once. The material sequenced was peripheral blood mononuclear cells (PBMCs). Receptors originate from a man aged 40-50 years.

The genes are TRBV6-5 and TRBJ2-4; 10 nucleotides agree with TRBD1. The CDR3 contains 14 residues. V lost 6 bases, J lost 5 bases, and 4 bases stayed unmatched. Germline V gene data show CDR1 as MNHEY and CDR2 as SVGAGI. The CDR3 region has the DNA TGTGCCAGCAGCTCCGGGACAGGGGAAAACATTCAGTACTTC. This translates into CASSSGTGENIQYF.

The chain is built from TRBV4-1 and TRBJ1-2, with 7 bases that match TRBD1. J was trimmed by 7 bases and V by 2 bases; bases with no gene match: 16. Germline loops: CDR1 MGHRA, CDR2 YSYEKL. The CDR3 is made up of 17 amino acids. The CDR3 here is CASSQNAGTEKSGGYTF. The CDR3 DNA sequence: TGCGCCAGCAGCCAAAACGCCGGGACAGAAAAGTCCGGTGGCTACACCTTC.

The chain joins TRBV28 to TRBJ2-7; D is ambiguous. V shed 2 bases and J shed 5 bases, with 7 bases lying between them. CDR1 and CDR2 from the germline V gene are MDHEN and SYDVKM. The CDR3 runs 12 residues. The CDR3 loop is CASSLLRDEQYF. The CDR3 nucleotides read TGTGCCAGCAGTTTACTTCGAGACGAGCAGTACTTC.

The chain's CDR3 is CASSHGTAEAFF. The CDR3 DNA follows: TGTGCCAGCAGCCATGGGACAGCTGAAGCTTTCTTT. J is TRBJ1-1 and V is TRBV13; the match to TRBD1 covers 7 bases. V lost 5 bases to trimming and J lost 6 bases; unmatched junction nucleotides: 3. There are 12 residues in the CDR3. Germline CDR1 PRHDT, CDR2 FYEKMQ (reference sequence).

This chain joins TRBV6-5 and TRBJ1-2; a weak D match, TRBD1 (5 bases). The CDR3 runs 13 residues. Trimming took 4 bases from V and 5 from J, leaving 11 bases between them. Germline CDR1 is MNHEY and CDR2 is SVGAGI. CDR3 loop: CASSSLTVYGYTF. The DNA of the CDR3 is TGTGCCAGCAGTTCCTTGACAGTTTATGGCTACACCTTC.

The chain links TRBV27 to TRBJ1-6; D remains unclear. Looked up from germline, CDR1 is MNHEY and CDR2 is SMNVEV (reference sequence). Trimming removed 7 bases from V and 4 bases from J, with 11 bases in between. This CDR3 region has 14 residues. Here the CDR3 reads CASTVRIYNSPLHF. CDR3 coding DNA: TGTGCCAGCACCGTCCGGATTTATAATTCACCCCTCCACTTT.

The CDR3 DNA reads TGTGCCAGCATGATGGGGGGAAGCAATCAGCCCCAGCATTTT. Residues: CASMMGGSNQPQHF. This chain uses TRBV28 with TRBJ1-5; perhaps TRBD1 as D (5 bases). The CDR3 is made up of 14 amino acids. Trimming removed 7 bases from V and 1 base from J, with 11 bases in between. Looked up from germline, CDR1 is MDHEN and CDR2 is SYDVKM.

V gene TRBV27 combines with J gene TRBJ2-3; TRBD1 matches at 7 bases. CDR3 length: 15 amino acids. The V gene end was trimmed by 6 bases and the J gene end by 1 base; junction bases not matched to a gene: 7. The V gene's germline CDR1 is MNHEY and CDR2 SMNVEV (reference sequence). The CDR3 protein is CASSPEGAGTDTQYF. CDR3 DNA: TGTGCCAGCAGCCCCGAGGGGGCAGGCACAGATACGCAGTATTTT.

This chain's CDR3 is CASSHIDNEQFF. DNA for the CDR3: TGTGCCAGCAGCCATATTGACAATGAGCAGTTCTTC. The gene calls are TRBV5-4 and TRBJ2-1; no clear D. Trimming took 4 bases from V and 5 from J, leaving 7 bases between them. Germline V gene lookup returns CDR1 SGHNT and CDR2 YYREEE (reference sequence). This CDR3 is 12 amino acids long.

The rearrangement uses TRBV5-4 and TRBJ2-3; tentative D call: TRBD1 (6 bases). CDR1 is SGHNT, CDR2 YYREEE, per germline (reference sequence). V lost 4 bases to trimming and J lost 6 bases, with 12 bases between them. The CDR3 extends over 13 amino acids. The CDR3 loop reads CASSIWTADTQYF. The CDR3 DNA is TGTGCCAGCAGCATCTGGACAGCTGATACGCAGTATTTT.

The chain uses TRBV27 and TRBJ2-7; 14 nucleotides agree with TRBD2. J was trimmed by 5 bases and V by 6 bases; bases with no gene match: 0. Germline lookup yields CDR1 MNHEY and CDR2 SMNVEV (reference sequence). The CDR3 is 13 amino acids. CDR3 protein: CASRTSGRDEQYF. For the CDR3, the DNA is TGTGCCAGCAGGACTAGCGGGAGGGACGAGCAGTACTTC.

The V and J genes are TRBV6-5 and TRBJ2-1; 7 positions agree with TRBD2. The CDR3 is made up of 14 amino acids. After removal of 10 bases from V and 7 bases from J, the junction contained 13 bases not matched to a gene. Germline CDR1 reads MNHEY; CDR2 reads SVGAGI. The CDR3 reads CATASRGVRNEQFF. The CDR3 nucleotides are TGTGCCACCGCTAGCCGGGGGGTGAGAAATGAGCAGTTCTTC.

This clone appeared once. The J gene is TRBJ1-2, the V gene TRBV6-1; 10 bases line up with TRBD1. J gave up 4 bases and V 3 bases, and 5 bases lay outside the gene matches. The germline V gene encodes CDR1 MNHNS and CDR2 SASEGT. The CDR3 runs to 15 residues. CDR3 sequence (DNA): TGTGCCAGCAGTGAGACAGGGGGCATCGCCTATGGCTACACCTTC. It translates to CASSETGGIAYGYTF.

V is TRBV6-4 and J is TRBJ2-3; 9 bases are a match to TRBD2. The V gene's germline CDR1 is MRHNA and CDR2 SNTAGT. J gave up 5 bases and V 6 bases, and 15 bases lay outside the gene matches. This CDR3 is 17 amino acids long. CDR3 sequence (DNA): TGTGCCAGCAGCCCTCTCGCTGGCGGGGGGGCCCAAGATACGCAGTATTTT. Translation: CASSPLAGGGAQDTQYF.

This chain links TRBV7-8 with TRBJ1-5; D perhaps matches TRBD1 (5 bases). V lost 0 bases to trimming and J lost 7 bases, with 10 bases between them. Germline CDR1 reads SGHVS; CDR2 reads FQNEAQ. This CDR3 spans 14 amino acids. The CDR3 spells CASSLAQGGQPQHF. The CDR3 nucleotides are TGTGCCAGCAGCTTAGCTCAGGGAGGCCAGCCCCAGCATTTT.

This chain's CDR3 is CASSTFSGPYEQYF. The CDR3 DNA reads as TGTGCCAGTAGCACGTTTAGCGGACCCTACGAGCAGTACTTC. This chain uses TRBV19 with TRBJ2-7, with a possible D match to TRBD2 (6 bases). Between the trimmed V and J ends, which lost 6 bases and 2 bases, there was a span of 14 bases. This CDR3 is built from 14 residues. The V gene's germline CDR1 is LNHDA and CDR2 SQIVND (reference sequence).

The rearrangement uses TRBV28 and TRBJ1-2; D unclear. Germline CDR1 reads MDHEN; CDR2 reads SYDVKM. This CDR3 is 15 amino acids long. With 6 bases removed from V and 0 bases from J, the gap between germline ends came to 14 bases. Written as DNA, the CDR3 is TGTGCCAGCAGCCCCCCCGGGTCGACTAACTATGGCTACACCTTC. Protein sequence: CASSPPGSTNYGYTF.

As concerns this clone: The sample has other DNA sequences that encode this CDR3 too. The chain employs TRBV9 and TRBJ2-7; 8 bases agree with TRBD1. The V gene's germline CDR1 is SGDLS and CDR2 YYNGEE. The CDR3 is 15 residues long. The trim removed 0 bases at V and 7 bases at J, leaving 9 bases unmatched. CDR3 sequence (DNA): TGTGCCAGCAGCGTAGGAGGGCAGGGGGCGAGGGAGCAGTACTTC. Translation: CASSVGGQGAREQYF. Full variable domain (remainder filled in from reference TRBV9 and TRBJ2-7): DSGVTQTPKHLITATGQRVTLRCSPRSGDLSVYWYQQSLDQGLQFLIQYYNGEERAKGNILERFSAQQFPDLHSELNLSSLELGDSALYFCASSVGGQGAREQYFGPGTRLTVT.

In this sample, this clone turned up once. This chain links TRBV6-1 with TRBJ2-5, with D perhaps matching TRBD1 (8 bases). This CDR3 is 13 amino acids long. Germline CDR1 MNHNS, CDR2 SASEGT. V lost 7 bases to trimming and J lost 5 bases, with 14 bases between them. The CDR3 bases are TGTGCCAGCAATCTACAGGGGGGGGAGACCCAGTACTTC. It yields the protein CASNLQGGETQYF.

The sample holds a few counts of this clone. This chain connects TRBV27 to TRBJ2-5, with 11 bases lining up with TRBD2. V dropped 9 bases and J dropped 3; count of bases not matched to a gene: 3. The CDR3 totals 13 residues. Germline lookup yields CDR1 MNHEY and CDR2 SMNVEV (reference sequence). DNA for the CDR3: TGTGCCAGTCCGACTAGCGGGAAAGAGACCCAGTACTTC. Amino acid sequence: CASPTSGKETQYF.

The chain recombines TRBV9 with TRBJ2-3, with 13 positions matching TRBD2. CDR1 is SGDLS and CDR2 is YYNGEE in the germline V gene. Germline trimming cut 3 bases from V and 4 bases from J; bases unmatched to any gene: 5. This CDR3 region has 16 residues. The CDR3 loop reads CASSGTSGRWADTQYF. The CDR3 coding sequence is TGTGCCAGCAGCGGGACTAGCGGGAGATGGGCAGATACGCAGTATTTT.

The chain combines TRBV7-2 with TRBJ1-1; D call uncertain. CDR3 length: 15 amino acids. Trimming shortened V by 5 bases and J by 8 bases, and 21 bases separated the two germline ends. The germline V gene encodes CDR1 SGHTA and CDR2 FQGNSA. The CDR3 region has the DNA TGTGCCAGCAGCCCGTCCCTCAACGGGCTATACGAAGCTTTCTTT. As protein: CASSPSLNGLYEAFF.

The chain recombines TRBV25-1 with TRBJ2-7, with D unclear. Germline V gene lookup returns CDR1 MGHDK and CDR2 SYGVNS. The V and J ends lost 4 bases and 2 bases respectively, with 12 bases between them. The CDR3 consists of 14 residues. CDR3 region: CASSVEGSAYEQYF. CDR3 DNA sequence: TGTGCCAGCAGTGTTGAAGGGTCAGCCTACGAGCAGTACTTC.

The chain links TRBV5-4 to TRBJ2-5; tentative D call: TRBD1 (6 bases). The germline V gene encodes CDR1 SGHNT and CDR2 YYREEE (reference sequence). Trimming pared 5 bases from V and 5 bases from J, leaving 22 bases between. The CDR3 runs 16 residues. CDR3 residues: CASRHRRDTLLETQYF. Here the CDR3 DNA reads TGTGCCAGCAGGCATCGCCGGGACACTTTACTGGAGACCCAGTACTTC. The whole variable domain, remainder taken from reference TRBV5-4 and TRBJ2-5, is ETGVTQSPTHLIKTRGQQVTLRCSSQSGHNTVSWYQQALGQGPQFIFQYYREEENGRGNFPPRFSGLQFPNYSSELNVNALELDDSALYLCASRHRRDTLLETQYFGPGTRLLVL.

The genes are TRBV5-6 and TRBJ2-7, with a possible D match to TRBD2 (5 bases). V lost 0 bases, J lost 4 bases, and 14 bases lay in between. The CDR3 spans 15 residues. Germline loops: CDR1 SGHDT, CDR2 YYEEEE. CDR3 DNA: TGTGCCAGCAGCTTGGCACAGCGGCCAATGTACGAGCAGTACTTC. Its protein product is CASSLAQRPMYEQYF.

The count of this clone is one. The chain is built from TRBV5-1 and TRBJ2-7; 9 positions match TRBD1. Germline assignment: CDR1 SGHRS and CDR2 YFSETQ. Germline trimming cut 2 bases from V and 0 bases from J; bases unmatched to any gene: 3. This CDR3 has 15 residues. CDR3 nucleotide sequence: TGCGCCAGCAGCTTACAGGGGGCCCTCTCCTACGAGCAGTACTTC. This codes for CASSLQGALSYEQYF.